One sample yielded the 21 T cell receptor beta chains listed below, sequenced in a study of blood T cell repertoires in COVID-19. Sequencing used immunoSEQ multiplex PCR; TCRdb keeps in-frame clones, though not all of them. The repertoire holds under 300,000 clones, with less than 90% as singletons. Source material: peripheral blood. These receptor sequences come from a human donor in a cohort sampled during active COVID-19.

The chain links TRBV28 to TRBJ1-5, with D unresolved. There are 13 residues in the CDR3. Germline-derived CDR1 and CDR2 are MDHEN and SYDVKM. Deletions cut 7 bases from V and 5 bases from J, with 12 bases between. The CDR3 region is CASTSGIYQPQHF. The DNA of the CDR3 is TGTGCCAGCACCTCGGGAATTTATCAGCCCCAGCATTTT.

This chain connects TRBV2 to TRBJ2-7; possibly TRBD1 for D (5 bases). CDR3 size: 13 residues. Germline assignment: CDR1 SNHLY and CDR2 FYNNEI. The ends were cut back, 8 bases at V and 4 bases at J, with 15 bases in the middle. CDR3 sequence (DNA): TGTGCCAGCCACCGAGACCAGGGATACGAGCAGTACTTC. Its protein product is CASHRDQGYEQYF.

The J gene is TRBJ2-5, the V gene TRBV7-9; tentatively, D is TRBD1 (5 bases). Trimming cost V 3 bases and J 0 bases, with 5 bases left between them. Germline V CDR1 and CDR2: SEHNR, FQNEAQ (reference sequence). The CDR3 is 13 amino acids. CDR3 region: CASSLTDQETQYF. CDR3 nucleotides: TGTGCCAGCAGCTTGACAGACCAAGAGACCCAGTACTTC.

This chain uses TRBV4-2 with TRBJ1-3, with TRBD1 identical over 8 bases. CDR1 and CDR2 (germline): LGHNA, YNFKEQ. The CDR3 consists of 14 residues. V gave up 4 bases and J gave up 3 bases; unmatched junction bases: 2. This CDR3 is CASSLGQGGNTIYF. Here the CDR3 DNA reads TGTGCCAGCAGCCTCGGACAGGGTGGAAACACCATATATTTT.

The chain uses TRBV4-3 and TRBJ2-1, with TRBD2 identical over 8 bases. The germline V gene has CDR1 LGHNA and CDR2 YSLEER. The ends lost 2 bases at V and 7 bases at J; junction bases unmatched: 4. The CDR3 has 14 amino acids. The CDR3 region is CASSQRGLVNEQFF. In nucleotides, the CDR3 is TGCGCCAGCAGCCAACGGGGACTAGTTAATGAGCAGTTCTTC.

The sample holds one count of this clone. The chain uses TRBV7-2 and TRBJ2-3; D perhaps matches TRBD1 (5 bases). CDR1 is SGHTA and CDR2 is FQGNSA in the germline V gene. V lost 5 bases and J lost 1, with 10 bases in between. The CDR3 consists of 14 residues. For the CDR3, the DNA is TGTGCCAGCAGCCAACAGGTGGGCACAGATACGCAGTATTTT. It translates to CASSQQVGTDTQYF.

This clone was counted a single time. The chain joins TRBV6-6 to TRBJ1-6; weak D call: TRBD1 (5 bases). V lost 4 bases, J lost 3 bases, and 10 bases lay in between. Germline CDR1 MNHNY, CDR2 SVGAGI (reference sequence). The CDR3 is 15 amino acids. DNA of the CDR3: TGTGCCAGCAGTTGGGGGGAATTCTATAATTCACCCCTCCACTTT. Translation: CASSWGEFYNSPLHF.

This clone has at least ten counts. The chain employs TRBV7-9 and TRBJ1-2; TRBD1 might be the D (6 bases). Trimming cost V 1 base and J 4 bases, with 13 bases left between them. This CDR3 is 15 amino acids long. Germline values: CDR1 SEHNR, CDR2 FQNEAQ (reference sequence). CDR3 in DNA: TGTGCCAGCAGCTTAGGTGACGGACAGATCTATGGCTACACCTTC. Residues: CASSLGDGQIYGYTF.

The chain recombines TRBV5-1 with TRBJ2-7; TRBD2 matches 8 bases. This CDR3 is built from 14 residues. V lost 4 bases to trimming and J lost 2 bases; unmatched junction nucleotides: 5. Looked up from germline, CDR1 is SGHRS and CDR2 is YFSETQ. The CDR3 DNA sequence: TGCGCCAGCAGCCTGACTAGCGCAACCTACGAGCAGTACTTC. It encodes CASSLTSATYEQYF.

The chain links TRBV2 to TRBJ2-2, with TRBD2 matching over 11 bases. V gave up 2 bases and J gave up 4 bases; unmatched junction bases: 0. The CDR3 totals 15 residues. Germline-derived CDR1 and CDR2 are SNHLY and FYNNEI. Here the CDR3 reads CASSETSGGTGELFF. The CDR3 bases are TGTGCCAGCAGTGAAACTAGCGGGGGCACCGGGGAGCTGTTTTTT.

This clone was observed a single time. The chain employs TRBV21-1 and TRBJ1-5; TRBD1 is the table's D call, not checked against the DNA. TRBV21-1 is classified as a pseudogene. CDR3 length equals 15 residues. The CDR3 bases are TGTGCCAGCAGCAAACGAGACAGGGGCAATCAGCCCCAGCATTTT. Its protein product is CASSKRDRGNQPQHF.

The rearrangement uses TRBV7-2 and TRBJ2-7; TRBD1 is a possible D gene (6 bases). The CDR3 runs 15 residues. CDR1 is SGHTA and CDR2 is FQGNSA in the germline V gene. V lost 3 bases to trimming and J lost 3 bases, with 15 bases between them. The CDR3: CASSFQGIGHYEQYF. CDR3 sequence (DNA): TGTGCCAGCAGCTTCCAGGGGATCGGCCACTACGAGCAGTACTTC.

This chain joins TRBV5-4 and TRBJ2-3, with D uncertain. CDR3 length: 15 amino acids. V lost 0 bases, J lost 5 bases, and 13 bases lay in between. Looked up from germline, CDR1 is SGHNT and CDR2 is YYREEE (reference sequence). CDR3 DNA sequence: TGTGCCAGCAGCTTGGGCCCCTTTCCGGGAGATACGCAGTATTTT. Protein sequence: CASSLGPFPGDTQYF.

The chain links TRBV7-9 to TRBJ1-1; TRBD1 matches 8 bases. This CDR3 region has 15 residues. Trimming at V came to 8 bases and at J to 2 bases, leaving 10 bases not matched to a gene. Germline-derived CDR1 and CDR2 are SEHNR and FQNEAQ (reference sequence). The CDR3 DNA reads as TGTGCCAGCTTCGACAGGGGCCTTGGTAACACTGAAGCTTTCTTT. Its protein product is CASFDRGLGNTEAFF.

The chain is built from TRBV18 and TRBJ2-7, with D uncertain. From germline, CDR1 is KGHSH and CDR2 LQKENI. The CDR3 runs to 14 residues. The V and J ends lost 6 bases and 3 bases respectively, with 15 bases between them. The CDR3 loop reads CASSRTLEFYEQYF. CDR3 nucleotides: TGTGCCAGCTCCCGCACTCTGGAGTTCTACGAGCAGTACTTC.

For this clone: Within the sample, other DNA sequences also encode this same CDR3. The chain employs TRBV12-3 or TRBV12-4 and TRBJ2-7; D possibly corresponds to TRBD1 (5 bases). The germline V and J ends were trimmed by 5 bases and 3 bases, with 8 bases remaining between them. There are 12 residues in the CDR3. The CDR3, as DNA: TGTGCCAGCAGTCGGCAGGGCTACGAGCAGTACTTC. It is translated as CASSRQGYEQYF.

This clone was observed once. This chain links TRBV12-3 or TRBV12-4 with TRBJ1-2, with a weak D call TRBD1 (6 bases). V lost 5 bases and J 4 bases, leaving 8 bases between the germline ends. The CDR3 spans 12 residues. This CDR3 reads CASSQQGYGYTF. The CDR3 nucleotides read TGTGCCAGCAGTCAACAGGGCTATGGCTACACCTTC.

This chain uses TRBV6-5 with TRBJ1-2, with D perhaps TRBD1 (6 bases). Germline CDR1 and CDR2: MNHEY and SVGAGI. V dropped 2 bases and J dropped 8 bases, with 12 bases sitting between them. The CDR3 has 13 residues. This CDR3 is CASSYGQTKGYTF. DNA of the CDR3: TGTGCCAGCAGTTACGGACAGACAAAGGGCTACACCTTC.

This rearrangement joins TRBV6-1 to TRBJ1-1, with TRBD1 matching over 7 bases. The CDR3 spans 16 residues. Per germline, CDR1 MNHNS and CDR2 SASEGT. V dropped 3 bases and J dropped 2; count of bases not matched to a gene: 9. The CDR3 protein is CASSDQRQGRNTEAFF. DNA of the CDR3: TGTGCCAGCAGTGACCAACGACAGGGTAGAAACACTGAAGCTTTCTTT.

V and J are TRBV5-1 and TRBJ2-2, with D possibly being TRBD1 (6 bases). Germline V gene lookup returns CDR1 SGHRS and CDR2 YFSETQ. V was cut by 7 bases and J by 5 bases, with 18 bases left in between. The CDR3 consists of 15 residues. CDR3 in amino acids: CASGRTATETGELFF. The CDR3 coding sequence is TGCGCCAGCGGTAGGACAGCGACTGAGACCGGGGAGCTGTTTTTT.

This clone has more than one count but fewer than ten. This chain connects TRBV19 to TRBJ1-2; no firm D call. V lost 6 bases and J 1 base, leaving 12 bases between the germline ends. The CDR3 sequence is 14 residues long. Germline loops: CDR1 LNHDA, CDR2 SQIVND (reference sequence). Here the CDR3 reads CASSKGRDNYGYTF. For the CDR3, the DNA is TGTGCCAGTAGCAAAGGACGGGATAACTATGGCTACACCTTC.